The entry below gives a single TCR beta chain sequence along with its context. This sample was included in a study of blood T cell repertoires in COVID-19. Sequencing was performed with immunoSEQ multiplex PCR; in TCRdb, only in-frame clones are kept and a portion is missing. The table has 100,000 or so clones, less than 90% seen once. The sequencing input was peripheral blood. The source is a man aged 65 to 79 with active or convalescent COVID-19.

The CDR3 DNA reads TGTGCCAGCAGTTCCCCGGGATTCTCTGGAAACACCATATATTTT. The encoded protein is CASSSPGFSGNTIYF. The chain uses TRBV7-2 and TRBJ1-3; no reliable D call. The CDR3 runs 15 residues. V was trimmed by 6 bases and J by 0 bases, leaving 12 bases between them. The germline gives CDR1 SGHTA, CDR2 FQGNSA.